The 4 T cell receptor beta chains below come from one sample, sequenced in a study of CD8+ T cells in alopecia areata. The treatment here: oral pan-JAK inhibitor, 5-10 mg twice daily. After isolation, RNA underwent reverse transcription to generate cDNA as the sequencing template. Method: immunoSEQ multiplex PCR; TCRdb's copy keeps in-frame clones and lacks some. The table has approximately 300,000 clones, 55% to 75% seen once. The specimen was CD4+ T cells sorted from blood, collected at week 24, from a patient treated with tofacitinib. All receptors derive from a human donor with alopecia areata.

The chain has TRBV30 and TRBJ1-1, with 8 bases that match TRBD1. The trim removed 7 bases at V and 4 bases at J, leaving 5 bases unmatched. Per the germline V gene, CDR1 is GTSNPN and CDR2 is SVGIG (reference sequence). This CDR3 is 12 amino acids long. CDR3 in amino acids: CAYNRGGTEAFF. CDR3 nucleotides: TGTGCCTATAACAGGGGGGGCACTGAAGCTTTCTTT.

This clone showed up just once. The V and J genes are TRBV6-5 and TRBJ1-2; no definite D call. V lost 2 bases to trimming and J lost 3 bases, with 10 bases between them. The CDR3 spans 14 residues. Germline lookup yields CDR1 MNHEY and CDR2 SVGAGI. This chain's CDR3 is CASSYEGPDYGYTF. CDR3 nucleotides: TGTGCCAGCAGTTACGAGGGTCCCGACTATGGCTACACCTTC.

In DNA, the CDR3 is TGTGCCAGCAGCTTAACACGTGGGGGATCACCCCTCCACTTT. This gives the protein CASSLTRGGSPLHF. This sequence joins TRBV7-9 and TRBJ1-6; maybe TRBD1 (5 bases). V lost 2 bases to trimming and J lost 10 bases, with 12 bases between them. The CDR3 length is 14 residues. CDR1 and CDR2 from the germline V gene are SEHNR and FQNEAQ (reference sequence).

The chain combines TRBV28 with TRBJ1-1; no clear D gene. This CDR3 comprises 9 residues. The ends were cut back, 7 bases at V and 11 bases at J, with 8 bases in the middle. Germline V CDR1 and CDR2: MDHEN, SYDVKM. The CDR3 nucleotides read TGTGCCAGCACCCCTGGGGCTTTCTTT. This encodes CASTPGAFF. The variable domain in full, with the rest retrieved from reference TRBV28 and TRBJ1-1, is DVKVTQSSRYLVKRTGEKVFLECVQDMDHENMFWYRQDPGLGLRLIYFSYDVKMKEKGDIPEGYSVSREKKERFSLILESASTNQTSMYLCASTPGAFFGQGTRLTVV.